This T cell receptor beta chain was obtained from a study of glioma-infiltrating T cells. The CDR3 consists of 15 residues. Germline CDR1 reads KGHSH; CDR2 reads LQKENI. TCR alpha and beta CDR3 regions were amplified from RNA using iRepertoire nested multiplex PCR. One-step reverse transcription and amplification started from roughly 100-400 ng of tissue mRNA or PBMC total RNA. TCRdb analysed the multiplex PCR reads with MiXCR anew, one entry per CDR3 protein. The table records some 150,000 distinct CDR3 sequences, around 42% of them present only once. As to this clonotype: An end of the junction differs from the germline gene, which may be a read error.

This sequence was found in a human donor with low-grade glioma or glioblastoma, undergoing nonglioma brain surgery, or in good health (not recorded which). Sequencing used glioma tissue, nonneoplastic brain tissue, or PBMCs (not recorded which). The rearrangement links TRBV18 to TRBJ1-1; D possibly corresponds to TRBD1 (6 bases). The CDR3 DNA reads as TGTGCCAGCTCACCACCATCAGGACAGAACACTGAAGCTTCCTTT. Its protein is CASSPPSGQNTEASF. The full variable domain, completed using reference TRBV18 and TRBJ1-1, is NAGVMQNPRHLVRRRGQEARLRCSPMKGHSHVYWYRQLPEEGLKFMVYLQKENIIDESGMPKERFSAEFPKEGPSILRIQQVVRGDSAAYFCASSPPSGQNTEASFGQGTRLTVV.